This TCR beta chain was recorded in a study of cytomegalovirus exposure and HLA in healthy donors. The PCR was carried out with 60 Vbeta primers and 13 Jbeta primers. Here immunoSEQ multiplex PCR was the method, and the copy in TCRdb shows in-frame clones only, minus some. The sample lists more than 90,000 clones, over 60% occurring once. Only one count was recorded for this clone. V was trimmed by 6 bases and J by 4 bases, leaving 8 bases between them. In germline, CDR1 is ENHRY, CDR2 SYGVKD. CDR3 length equals 12 residues. This clonotype originated in a woman aged 18 to 35 in good health and CMV-seropositive. The J gene is TRBJ2-3, the V gene TRBV10-3; D possibly corresponds to TRBD1 (6 bases). The sequenced sample consisted of PBMCs. The DNA of the CDR3 is TGTGCCATCAGAGCAGGGGCAGATACGCAGTATTTT. Its translation: CAIRAGADTQYF.